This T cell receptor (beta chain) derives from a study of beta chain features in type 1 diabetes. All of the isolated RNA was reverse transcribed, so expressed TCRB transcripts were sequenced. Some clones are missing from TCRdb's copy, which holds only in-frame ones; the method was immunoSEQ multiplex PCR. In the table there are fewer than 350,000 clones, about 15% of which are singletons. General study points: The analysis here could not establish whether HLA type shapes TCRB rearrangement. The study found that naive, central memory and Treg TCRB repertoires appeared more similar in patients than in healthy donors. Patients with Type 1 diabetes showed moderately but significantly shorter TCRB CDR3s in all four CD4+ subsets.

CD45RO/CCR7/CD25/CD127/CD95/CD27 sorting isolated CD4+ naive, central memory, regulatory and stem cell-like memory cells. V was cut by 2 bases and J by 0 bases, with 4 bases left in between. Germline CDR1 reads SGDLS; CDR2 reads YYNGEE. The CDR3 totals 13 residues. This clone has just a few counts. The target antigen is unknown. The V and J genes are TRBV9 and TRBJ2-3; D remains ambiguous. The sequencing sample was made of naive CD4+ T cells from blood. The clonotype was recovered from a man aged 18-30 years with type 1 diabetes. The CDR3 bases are TGTGCCAGCAGCGTGGGCAGCACAGATACGCAGTATTTT. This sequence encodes CASSVGSTDTQYF.